This T cell receptor (beta chain) appears in the sequencing data of a study of Graves' ophthalmopathy and Graves' hyperthyroidism. Other autoimmune disease, uncontrolled infection, pregnancy and lactation led to exclusion. A volume of over 9 ml of fresh peripheral blood supplied the PBMCs. CDR1 is MNHEY, CDR2 SVGAGI, per germline. CDR3 length: 16 residues. The V end lost 0 bases, the J end lost 0 bases, and 9 bases lay between the germline ends. This clonotype was detected ten times or more. Its antigen is not identified. Amplification of TCR beta CDR3 regions used RNA transcripts. A first-round RT-PCR used HTBI primers, followed by a second-round multiplex PCR. TCRdb re-analysed the multiplex PCR reads in MiXCR, keeping a single row per CDR3 protein. The repertoire holds 350,000 to 450,000 distinct CDR3 sequences, with around 18% as singletons. Points from the study as a whole: Sensitivity reached roughly 70% and specificity around 72% when the model predicted ophthalmopathy progression. The 13-signature model separated ophthalmopathy from stable hyperthyroidism at 85% to 90% sensitivity and around 77% specificity.

This chain links TRBV6-5 with TRBJ1-3; D remains unclear. This receptor was identified in a woman between 18 and 29 years old with Graves' ophthalmopathy. Sample: peripheral blood. CDR3 loop: CASSYSNMGSGNTIYF. CDR3 DNA sequence: TGTGCCAGCAGTTACTCGAATATGGGCTCTGGAAACACCATATATTTT.